This T cell receptor beta chain was retrieved from a study of T-cell memory formation after mild COVID-19. Trimming left V 0 bases short and J 1 base short, with 7 bases between. The CDR3 is 15 amino acids. From germline, CDR1 is MGHRA and CDR2 YSYEKL. This clonotype was seen many times. Antigen unknown. From the 5' RACE reads, TCRdb called clonotypes with MiXCR, one entry per CDR3 protein. The top ten hold around 20% of the sample, which has approximately 290,000 distinct CDR3 sequences, around 19% seen once. Study results and caveats: SARS-CoV-2 specificity was not confirmed for second-wave clones peaking on day 37.

Input material: PBMCs or a T cell subset sorted from them (not recorded which). This TCR came from a young man who had mild COVID-19 (a few samples of this study predate the infection). Cell type and time point are not known. The V call is TRBV4-1, the J call TRBJ1-5; unclear D gene. Here the CDR3 reads CASSQDGLSNQPQHF. In nucleotides, the CDR3 is TGCGCCAGCAGCCAAGATGGTTTGAGCAATCAGCCCCAGCATTTT.